A selection of T cell receptor beta chains follows, all from one sample in a study of T-cell memory formation after mild COVID-19. TCRdb fed the 5' RACE reads into MiXCR, producing one record per CDR3 protein. Of over 250,000 distinct CDR3 sequences detected, less than 20% appear once; the ten largest clones hold around a fifth. The sample was PBMCs or a T cell subset sorted from them (not recorded which). These receptors originate from a man aged 18 to 29 who had mild COVID-19 (a few samples of this study predate the infection). Cell type and time point are not known. The CDR3 runs from the conserved cysteine through the conserved F or W. The order of the fields is CDR3 protein, CDR3 DNA, V gene, J gene, clone size, D gene. D genes are given only for firm matches. Some rows mark clone size as missing; the rest say once, few, many or name a class of expanded clone.

CSASLTPTEQFF,TGCAGTGCTAGTCTGACGCCGACTGAGCAGTTCTTC,TRBV20-1,TRBJ2-1,NA,NA
CASASGPAGGLITGELFF,TGTGCCAGCGCCTCCGGCCCAGCGGGGGGGCTGATCACCGGGGAGCTGTTTTTT,TRBV6-1,TRBJ2-2,few,TRBD2
CASSQRGRGYYTGELFF,TGTGCCAGCAGCCAACGCGGCAGGGGATATTACACCGGGGAGCTGTTTTTT,TRBV3-1,TRBJ2-2,NA,NA
CASSLSKRGYNEQFF,TGTGCCAGCAGCTTAAGCAAGCGGGGCTACAATGAGCAGTTCTTC,TRBV7-3,TRBJ2-1,NA,TRBD2
CASSLEGTQYF,TGTGCCAGCAGCTTAGAAGGGACCCAGTACTTC,TRBV5-1,TRBJ2-5,many,NA
CASSPPGRATEAFF,TGTGCCAGCAGCCCCCCCGGAAGGGCCACTGAAGCTTTCTTT,TRBV7-9,TRBJ1-1,few,NA
CASSLGTGVSNQPQHF,TGTGCCAGCAGCTTAGGGACAGGGGTTAGCAATCAGCCCCAGCATTTT,TRBV7-2,TRBJ1-5,NA,TRBD1
CASSPGTRKNTQYF,TGTGCCAGCAGCCCCGGGACTAGGAAAAATACGCAGTATTTT,TRBV11-2,TRBJ2-3,few,TRBD2
CASRRVTVDNEQFF,TGTGCCAGCAGGAGGGTGACCGTTGACAATGAGCAGTTCTTC,TRBV6-5,TRBJ2-1,many,NA
CASSGTGVYNEQFF,TGTGCCAGCAGCGGGACAGGCGTTTACAATGAGCAGTTCTTC,TRBV12-3/TRBV12-4,TRBJ2-1,NA,TRBD1
CASGSGVDTQYF,TGTGCTAGTGGTTCAGGGGTAGATACGCAGTATTTT,TRBV12-5,TRBJ2-3,few,NA
CSVYGQGAYEQYF,TGCAGCGTTTATGGACAGGGGGCGTACGAGCAGTACTTC,TRBV29-1,TRBJ2-7,NA,TRBD1
CSVGRTGELFF,TGCAGCGTAGGAAGGACCGGGGAGCTGTTTTTT,TRBV29-1,TRBJ2-2,once,NA
CASSLGSPATTQYF,TGTGCCAGCAGTTTGGGGTCCCCCGCTACGACGCAGTATTTT,TRBV12-3/TRBV12-4,TRBJ2-3,NA,NA
CASSLISRLNTEAFF,TGTGCCAGCAGCTTAATTTCCCGGTTGAACACTGAAGCTTTCTTT,TRBV5-6,TRBJ1-1,few,NA
CASSFAGPPLEEKLFF,TGTGCCAGCAGCTTTGCAGGCCCCCCCCTGGAGGAAAAACTGTTTTTT,TRBV12-1,TRBJ1-4,once,NA
CASTYGPRPQHF,TGTGCCAGCACCTATGGGCCCAGGCCCCAGCATTTT,TRBV12-3/TRBV12-4,TRBJ1-5,few,NA
CASSLETGNVETQYF,TGTGCCAGCAGCCTAGAGACAGGGAATGTTGAGACCCAGTACTTC,TRBV7-8,TRBJ2-5,NA,TRBD1
CASSTGQSPDTQYF,TGTGCCAGCAGTACGGGGCAGTCTCCGGATACGCAGTATTTT,TRBV6-5,TRBJ2-3,many,NA
CASSLTSFGSVHQPQHF,TGTGCCAGCAGCTTAACCAGTTTTGGGTCGGTTCATCAGCCCCAGCATTTT,TRBV7-3,TRBJ1-5,few,NA
CAISEQLAATDTQYF,TGTGCCATCAGTGAGCAGCTAGCGGCCACAGATACGCAGTATTTT,TRBV10-3,TRBJ2-3,NA,TRBD2
CASSLAFRGEDGYTF,TGTGCCAGCAGCTTAGCGTTCCGGGGCGAGGATGGCTACACCTTC,TRBV7-2,TRBJ1-2,many,NA
CTSSHGLAGVPGELFF,TGCACCAGCAGCCATGGACTAGCGGGGGTTCCCGGGGAGCTGTTTTTT,TRBV1,TRBJ2-2,few,NA
CASSTDKGGKFTLHF,TGCGCCAGCAGCACGGACAAGGGGGGGAAATTCACCCTCCACTTT,TRBV4-3,TRBJ1-6,NA,NA
CASSYRYNYGYTF,TGTGCCAGCAGTTACCGGTATAACTATGGCTACACCTTC,TRBV6-2/TRBV6-3,TRBJ1-2,NA,NA
CASSPGNANEKLFF,TGTGCCAGCAGTCCCGGGAATGCTAATGAAAAACTGTTTTTT,TRBV7-9,TRBJ1-4,few,NA
CASSLGTVEQFF,TGTGCCAGCAGCCTCGGGACAGTTGAGCAGTTCTTC,TRBV6-6,TRBJ2-1,NA,TRBD1
CASSQPALGVVAGELFF,TGTGCCAGCAGCCAACCAGCCCTAGGTGTCGTGGCCGGGGAGCTGTTTTTT,TRBV3-1,TRBJ2-2,few,NA
CATSKRGGTDTQYF,TGTGCCACTTCCAAGCGGGGGGGAACAGATACGCAGTATTTT,TRBV6-4,TRBJ2-3,many,TRBD2
CASSRAGQSYNEQFF,TGTGCCAGCTCCAGGGCCGGACAGTCCTACAATGAGCAGTTCTTC,TRBV6-2/TRBV6-3,TRBJ2-1,many,NA
CASSFAQAEETQYF,TGTGCCAGCAGCTTTGCTCAGGCTGAAGAGACCCAGTACTTC,TRBV7-9,TRBJ2-5,many,NA
CASSLESGGEQYF,TGTGCCAGCAGCTTAGAGTCAGGGGGCGAGCAGTACTTC,TRBV11-3,TRBJ2-7,many,TRBD1
CASSRAGETYGYTF,TGTGCCAGCAGCAGGGCAGGGGAGACCTATGGCTACACCTTC,TRBV9,TRBJ1-2,NA,NA
CASSYPGGEQFF,TGTGCCAGCAGTTACCCAGGAGGCGAGCAGTTCTTC,TRBV6-5,TRBJ2-1,few,NA
CSAPGTINEQFF,TGCAGTGCCCCCGGGACTATAAATGAGCAGTTCTTC,TRBV20-1,TRBJ2-1,few,TRBD2
CASSQPGQGLYNEQFF,TGTGCCAGCAGCCAACCGGGACAGGGCCTCTACAATGAGCAGTTCTTC,TRBV4-2,TRBJ2-1,few,TRBD1